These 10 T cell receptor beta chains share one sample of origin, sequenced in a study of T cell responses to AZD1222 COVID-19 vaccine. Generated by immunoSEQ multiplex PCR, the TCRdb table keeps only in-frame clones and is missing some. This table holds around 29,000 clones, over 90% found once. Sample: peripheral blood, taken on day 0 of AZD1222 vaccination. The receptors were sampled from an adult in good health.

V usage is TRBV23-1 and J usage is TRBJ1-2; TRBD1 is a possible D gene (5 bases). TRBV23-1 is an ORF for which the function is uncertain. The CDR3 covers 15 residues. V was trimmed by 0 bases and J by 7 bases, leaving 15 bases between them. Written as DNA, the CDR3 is TGCGCCAGCAGTCAATCCTTCAGGGCAGGGAGTGGCTACACCTTC. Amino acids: CASSQSFRAGSGYTF.

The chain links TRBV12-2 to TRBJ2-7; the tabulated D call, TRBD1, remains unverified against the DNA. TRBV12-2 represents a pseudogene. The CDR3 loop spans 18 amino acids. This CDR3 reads CASRTDTPGRAVSYEQYF. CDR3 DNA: TGTGCAAGTCGCACGGACACCCCCGGCAGGGCGGTTTCCTACGAGCAGTACTTC.

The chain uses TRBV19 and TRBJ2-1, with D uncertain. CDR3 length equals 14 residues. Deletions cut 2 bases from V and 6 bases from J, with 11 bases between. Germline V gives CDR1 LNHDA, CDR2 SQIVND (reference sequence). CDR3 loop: CASSIPLIPNEQFF. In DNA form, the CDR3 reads TGTGCCAGTAGTATACCGCTTATTCCCAATGAGCAGTTCTTC. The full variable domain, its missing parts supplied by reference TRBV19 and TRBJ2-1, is DGGITQSPKYLFRKEGQNVTLSCEQNLNHDAMYWYRQDPGQGLRLIYYSQIVNDFQKGDIAEGYSVSREKKESFPLTVTSAQKNPTAFYLCASSIPLIPNEQFFGPGTRLTVL.

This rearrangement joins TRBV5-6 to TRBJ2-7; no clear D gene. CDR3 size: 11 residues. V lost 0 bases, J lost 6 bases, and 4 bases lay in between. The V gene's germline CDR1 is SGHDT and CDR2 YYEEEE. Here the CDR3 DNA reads TGTGCCAGCAGCTTGGGGGGCGAGCAGTACTTC. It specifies CASSLGGEQYF.

CDR3 residues: CASSPGGLGANVLTF. The CDR3 coding sequence is TGTGCCAGCTCACCAGGGGGGCTTGGGGCCAACGTCCTGACTTTC. The J gene is TRBJ2-6, the V gene TRBV18, with D perhaps assigned TRBD1 or TRBD2 (6 bases each). CDR1 is KGHSH and CDR2 is LQKENI in the germline V gene. The CDR3 sequence is 15 residues long. Trimming removed 2 bases at V and 3 bases at J, with 8 bases between. Full variable domain (rest looked up from reference TRBV18 and TRBJ2-6): NAGVMQNPRHLVRRRGQEARLRCSPMKGHSHVYWYRQLPEEGLKFMVYLQKENIIDESGMPKERFSAEFPKEGPSILRIQQVVRGDSAAYFCASSPGGLGANVLTFGAGSRLTVL.

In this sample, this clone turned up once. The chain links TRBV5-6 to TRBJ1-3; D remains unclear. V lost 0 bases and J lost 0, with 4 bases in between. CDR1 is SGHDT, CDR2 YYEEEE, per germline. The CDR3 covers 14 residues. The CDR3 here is CASSLGHSGNTIYF. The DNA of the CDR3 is TGTGCCAGCAGCTTGGGACACTCTGGAAACACCATATATTTT.

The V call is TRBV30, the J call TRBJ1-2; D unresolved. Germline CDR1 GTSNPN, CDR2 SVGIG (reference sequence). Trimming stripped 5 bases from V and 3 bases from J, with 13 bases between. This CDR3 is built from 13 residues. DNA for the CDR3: TGTGCCTGGCGTCTGGAGCCCGACTATGGCTACACCTTC. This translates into CAWRLEPDYGYTF.

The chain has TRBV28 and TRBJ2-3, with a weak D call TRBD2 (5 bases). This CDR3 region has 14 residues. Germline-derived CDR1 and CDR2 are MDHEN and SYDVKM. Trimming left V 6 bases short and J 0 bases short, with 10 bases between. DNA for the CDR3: TGTGCCAGCAGCAGGACTTCTAGCACAGATACGCAGTATTTT. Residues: CASSRTSSTDTQYF.

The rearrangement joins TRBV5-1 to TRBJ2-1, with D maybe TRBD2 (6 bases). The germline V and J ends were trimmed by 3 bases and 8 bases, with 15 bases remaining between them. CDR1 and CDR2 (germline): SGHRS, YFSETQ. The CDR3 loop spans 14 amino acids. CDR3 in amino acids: CASSSPGLTDEQFF. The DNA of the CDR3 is TGCGCCAGCAGCTCGCCGGGACTTACGGATGAGCAGTTCTTC. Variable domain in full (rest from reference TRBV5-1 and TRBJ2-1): KAGVTQTPRYLIKTRGQQVTLSCSPISGHRSVSWYQQTPGQGLQFLFEYFSETQRNKGNFPGRFSGRQFSNSRSEMNVSTLELGDSALYLCASSSPGLTDEQFFGPGTRLTVL.

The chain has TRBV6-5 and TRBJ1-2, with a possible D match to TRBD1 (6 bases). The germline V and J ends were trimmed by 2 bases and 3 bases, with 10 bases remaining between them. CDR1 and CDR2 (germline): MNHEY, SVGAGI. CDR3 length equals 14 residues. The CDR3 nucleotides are TGTGCCAGCAGTTACAGGGGGAGAGACTATGGCTACACCTTC. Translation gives CASSYRGRDYGYTF.